Listed here are 27 T cell receptor beta chains from one sample, sequenced in a study of CD8+CD57+ T cells in acquired aplastic anemia. Patients sequenced had flow cytometry evidence of CD8+CD57+ cell expansion. TCR beta VDJ and CDR3 profiling used genomic DNA as template. One entry per CDR3 protein, called by TCRdb with MiXCR from the reads. The data show more than 150,000 distinct CDR3 sequences, less than 50% seen once. The material sequenced was sorted CD4+, CD8+, or CD8+CD57+ T cells (not recorded which) from PBMCs. The receptors derive from a human donor with aplastic anemia.

This clonotype was recorded many times. J is TRBJ1-4 and V is TRBV12-3 or TRBV12-4; D is unclear. V lost 4 bases and J lost 5, with 17 bases in between. The CDR3 contains 16 residues. The CDR3 is CASSSLRTTGNEKLFF. CDR3 in DNA: TGTGCCAGCAGTTCCCTTCGAACCACGGGCAATGAAAAACTGTTTTTT.

The rearrangement joins TRBV3-1 to TRBJ2-7, with D unresolved. This CDR3 has 18 residues. The V and J ends lost 1 base and 2 bases respectively, with 21 bases between them. Germline lookup yields CDR1 LGHDT and CDR2 YNNKEL (reference sequence). The CDR3 DNA is TGTGCCAGCAGCCAAGCACCGTGGAGCGTTTTGGAAGCCTACGAGCAGTACTTC. This translates into CASSQAPWSVLEAYEQYF.

V usage is TRBV2 and J usage is TRBJ2-7, with TRBD1 matching over 9 bases. CDR3 length: 14 residues. Germline CDR1 SNHLY, CDR2 FYNNEI. V dropped 5 bases and J dropped 3; count of bases not matched to a gene: 5. This chain's CDR3 is CASSPGTGYYEQYF. In DNA form, the CDR3 reads TGTGCCAGCAGTCCCGGGACAGGGTACTACGAGCAGTACTTC. Supplemented by reference TRBV2 and TRBJ2-7, the full variable domain reads EPEVTQTPSHQVTQMGQEVILRCVPISNHLYFYWYRQILGQKVEFLVSFYNNEISEKSEIFDDQFSVERPDGSNFTLKIRSTKLEDSAMYFCASSPGTGYYEQYFGPGTRLTVT.

This rearrangement joins TRBV11-2 to TRBJ1-2; 7 positions match TRBD1. The V gene end was trimmed by 2 bases and the J gene end by 4 bases; junction bases not matched to a gene: 10. This CDR3 is built from 16 residues. CDR1 is SGHAT, CDR2 FQNNGV, per germline. CDR3 residues: CASSLKSGQVSYGYTF. CDR3 in DNA: TGTGCCAGCAGCTTAAAATCCGGACAGGTGTCCTATGGCTACACCTTC.

This chain connects TRBV19 to TRBJ2-3; D possibly matches TRBD1 or TRBD2 (5 bases each). The CDR3 totals 17 residues. Trimming shortened V by 6 bases and J by 2 bases, and 21 bases separated the two germline ends. Looked up from germline, CDR1 is LNHDA and CDR2 is SQIVND (reference sequence). CDR3 region: CASSLLPGPQTTDTQYF. CDR3 nucleotide sequence: TGTGCCAGTAGCCTACTTCCGGGACCCCAAACCACAGATACGCAGTATTTT.

This clonotype was counted only a few times. The chain joins TRBV2 to TRBJ2-7; no firm D call. V was cut by 4 bases and J by 0 bases, with 4 bases left in between. CDR3 length equals 12 residues. CDR1 and CDR2 from the germline V gene are SNHLY and FYNNEI. CDR3 nucleotide sequence: TGTGCCAGCAGTGCCGTCTCCTACGAGCAGTACTTC. Amino acids: CASSAVSYEQYF.

V and J are TRBV6-4 and TRBJ1-5; a possible D gene is TRBD1 (5 bases). Germline CDR1 MRHNA, CDR2 SNTAGT. The CDR3 covers 12 residues. The CDR3 bases are TGTGCGGGACGGTATAGCAATCAGCCCCAGCATTTT. It yields the protein CAGRYSNQPQHF.

This chain uses TRBV3-1 with TRBJ2-2; maybe TRBD2 (6 bases). The germline CDR1 and CDR2 sequences are LGHDT and YNNKEL (reference sequence). This CDR3 is built from 17 residues. V was shortened by 0 bases and J by 2 bases, with 13 bases between the two germline ends. CDR3 amino acids: CASSQDRAGNNTGELFF. The CDR3 bases are TGTGCCAGCAGCCAAGATCGTGCGGGGAACAACACCGGGGAGCTGTTTTTT.

Ten or more counts support this clonotype. The rearrangement joins TRBV12-3 or TRBV12-4 to TRBJ2-7, with 15 bases fitting TRBD2. This CDR3 comprises 19 residues. J lost 0 bases, V lost 5 bases, and 11 bases had no gene match. The CDR3 protein is CASSTPGLAGGLLSYEQYF. The CDR3 coding sequence is TGTGCCAGCAGTACTCCGGGACTAGCGGGAGGCCTCCTCTCCTACGAGCAGTACTTC.

This clonotype appeared a few times. A clone one base away is much larger, so this may be a read error. V and J are TRBV5-1 and TRBJ2-7, with no clear D. CDR1 and CDR2 (germline): SGHRS, YFSETQ. V lost 0 bases, J lost 5 bases, and 9 bases lay in between. This CDR3 contains 13 residues. The CDR3 DNA sequence: TGCGCCAGCAGCTTGGTGCGACGGAACGAGCAGTACTTC. It encodes CASSLVRRNEQYF.

This clonotype has a single count. A much larger clone sits a single nucleotide away, making a read error possible. This chain joins TRBV6-1 and TRBJ2-3; the D is unclear. Germline CDR1 and CDR2: MNHNS and SASEGT. This CDR3 comprises 15 residues. The DNA of the CDR3 is TGTGCCGGCAGGAAAGCCCCGGACCACACAGATACGCAGTATTTT. Amino acid sequence: CAGRKAPDHTDTQYF.

V usage is TRBV4-1 and J usage is TRBJ2-1; D is unclear. The CDR3 runs 13 residues. V was shortened by 1 base and J by 7 bases, with 8 bases between the two germline ends. From germline, CDR1 is MGHRA and CDR2 YSYEKL. CDR3 sequence: CASSQGVRNEQFF. The CDR3 DNA reads TGCGCCAGCAGCCAAGGGGTACGTAATGAGCAGTTCTTC.

The CDR3 loop is CSAQQLLAGGGETQYF. CDR3 in DNA: TGCAGTGCCCAACAGCTACTAGCGGGGGGGGGAGAGACCCAGTACTTC. This chain uses TRBV20-1 with TRBJ2-5; 13 bases map to TRBD2. Trimming removed 6 bases from V and 4 bases from J; junction bases left unmatched: 11. The CDR3 is 16 residues long. CDR1 and CDR2 from the germline V gene are DFQATT and SNEGSKA (reference sequence).

Turning to this clonotype: Being one base from a much bigger clone, this may be a read error. For the CDR3, the DNA is TGTGCCAGCGGAATGAACACTGAAGCTTTCTTT. The encoded protein is CASGMNTEAFF. The V gene is TRBV7-9, the J gene TRBJ1-1, with D uncertain. Trimming left V 8 bases short and J 0 bases short, with 4 bases between. This CDR3 region has 11 residues. In germline, CDR1 is SEHNR, CDR2 FQNEAQ (reference sequence). The entire variable domain, with the rest obtained from reference TRBV7-9 and TRBJ1-1, is as follows: DTGVSQNPRHKITKRGQNVTFRCDPISEHNRLYWYRQTLGQGPEFLTYFQNEAQLEKSRLLSDRFSAERPKGSFSTLEIQRTEQGDSAMYLCASGMNTEAFFGQGTRLTVV.

The rearrangement links TRBV11-1 to TRBJ2-7; 8 nucleotides line up with TRBD2. J lost 6 bases, V lost 5 bases, and 15 bases had no gene match. The germline V gene encodes CDR1 SGHAT and CDR2 FQDESV (reference sequence). This CDR3 spans 16 amino acids. CDR3: CASSPSEAGGYSEQYF. CDR3 bases: TGTGCCAGCAGCCCCAGCGAGGCGGGAGGTTATTCCGAGCAGTACTTC. Variable domain in full (rest from reference TRBV11-1 and TRBJ2-7): EAEVAQSPRYKITEKSQAVAFWCDPISGHATLYWYRQILGQGPELLVQFQDESVVDDSQLPKDRFSAERLKGVDSTLKIQPAELGDSAMYLCASSPSEAGGYSEQYFGPGTRLTVT.

The CDR3 coding sequence is TGTGCCACCAGTGATTTAGGCCTAGCGGGAGTCGATGAGCAGTTCTTC. Its protein is CATSDLGLAGVDEQFF. This chain connects TRBV24-1 to TRBJ2-1; the match to TRBD2 covers 10 bases. The CDR3 sequence is 16 residues long. The germline CDR1 and CDR2 sequences are KGHDR and SFDVKD. Trimming cost V 1 base and J 8 bases; bases outside gene matches: 7.

The chain has TRBV20-1 and TRBJ2-6, with D hard to call. V lost 0 bases and J 4 bases, leaving 1 base between the germline ends. CDR1 DFQATT and CDR2 SNEGSKA come from the germline V gene (reference sequence). This CDR3 contains 12 residues. The CDR3 nucleotides read TGCAGTGCTAGAGAGGGGGCCAACGTCCTGACTTTC. It is translated as CSAREGANVLTF.

This clonotype has at least ten counts. The rearrangement links TRBV3-1 to TRBJ1-2; D gene uncertain. The length of the CDR3 is 13 residues. V was clipped by 2 bases and J by 6 bases, with 10 bases between them. Germline V gene data show CDR1 as LGHDT and CDR2 as YNNKEL (reference sequence). Here the CDR3 reads CASSQTGKHGYTF. For the CDR3, the DNA is TGTGCCAGCAGCCAAACTGGGAAGCATGGCTACACCTTC.

As concerns this clonotype: Possible read error: a much larger clone is one base away. The CDR3 loop is CAGSLRLEQFF. The DNA for the CDR3 is TGCGCCGGCAGCTTGCGGCTTGAGCAGTTCTTC. The chain uses TRBV5-1 and TRBJ2-1, with D uncertain. Germline CDR1 SGHRS, CDR2 YFSETQ. The CDR3 extends over 11 amino acids.

This clonotype was detected many times. The chain links TRBV18 to TRBJ2-7; unclear D gene. The length of the CDR3 is 13 residues. The germline V and J ends were trimmed by 4 bases and 3 bases, with 10 bases remaining between them. Per the germline V gene, CDR1 is KGHSH and CDR2 is LQKENI. The CDR3 DNA reads TGTGCCAGCTCACTAGGGCTCGACTACGAGCAGTACTTC. Translated: CASSLGLDYEQYF. The complete variable domain, with remaining parts taken from reference TRBV18 and TRBJ2-7, reads NAGVMQNPRHLVRRRGQEARLRCSPMKGHSHVYWYRQLPEEGLKFMVYLQKENIIDESGMPKERFSAEFPKEGPSILRIQQVVRGDSAAYFCASSLGLDYEQYFGPGTRLTVT.

The V call is TRBV2, the J call TRBJ1-1, with D possibly matching TRBD1 (5 bases). The CDR3 is 13 amino acids. Between the trimmed V and J ends, which lost 9 bases and 1 base, there was a span of 12 bases. Per the germline V gene, CDR1 is SNHLY and CDR2 is FYNNEI. As DNA, the CDR3 is TGTGCCAGTTCCAGGGAAAAGAACACTGAAGCTTTCTTT. Its translation is CASSREKNTEAFF.

This clonotype was detected only a few times. The chain links TRBV6-1 to TRBJ2-1; TRBD2 matches at 12 bases. J lost 5 bases, V lost 7 bases, and 9 bases had no gene match. The length of the CDR3 is 16 residues. CDR1 MNHNS and CDR2 SASEGT come from the germline V gene. CDR3 bases: TGTGCCAGCAAGCAGACTAGCGGGGGACTTCACAATGAGCAGTTCTTC. Translated: CASKQTSGGLHNEQFF.

This chain uses TRBV9 with TRBJ1-2; possible D gene TRBD1, 6 bases. The V end was cut by 2 bases, the J end by 8 bases, with 10 bases between. Per germline, CDR1 SGDLS and CDR2 YYNGEE. This CDR3 region has 12 residues. As DNA, the CDR3 is TGTGCCAGCAGCGTGGGGGCGCAGGGCTACACCTTC. Amino acid sequence: CASSVGAQGYTF.

This clonotype has ten or more counts. V usage is TRBV11-2 and J usage is TRBJ2-2; D call uncertain. From germline, CDR1 is SGHAT and CDR2 FQNNGV. Trimming removed 5 bases from V and 2 bases from J, with 18 bases in between. The CDR3 is 17 amino acids. DNA of the CDR3: TGTGCCAGCAGCCTTGGACGTGGGATAACTAACACCGGGGAGCTGTTTTTT. It specifies CASSLGRGITNTGELFF.

This clonotype has at least ten counts. The gene calls are TRBV5-4 and TRBJ1-5, with D tentatively TRBD1 (6 bases). There are 16 residues in the CDR3. CDR1 and CDR2 (germline): SGHNT, YYREEE (reference sequence). V was shortened by 0 bases and J by 0 bases, with 10 bases between the two germline ends. The CDR3 DNA follows: TGTGCCAGCAGCTTGGGGGGGACAACTAGCAATCAGCCCCAGCATTTT. Its protein is CASSLGGTTSNQPQHF.

This clonotype is a singleton in its sample. The chain is built from TRBV19 and TRBJ1-6, with 11 bases that match TRBD1. The V gene's germline CDR1 is LNHDA and CDR2 SQIVND (reference sequence). The CDR3 is 21 residues long. V shed 0 bases, J shed 10 bases, and the junction held 20 bases outside the gene matches. The CDR3 loop is CASSIDSRTGGNYGIRSPLHF. The CDR3 DNA reads TGTGCCAGTAGTATAGATTCGCGGACAGGGGGCAATTATGGGATCAGGTCACCCCTCCACTTT.

The chain recombines TRBV7-7 with TRBJ2-3, with D possibly TRBD1 on 6 matching bases. The CDR3 has 14 amino acids. CDR1 and CDR2 (germline): SSHAT, FNYEAQ (reference sequence). Trimming stripped 5 bases from V and 5 bases from J, with 14 bases between. The CDR3 DNA sequence: TGTGCCAGCAGCCCGCAGGGGCCACTAGATACGCAGTATTTT. Translated: CASSPQGPLDTQYF.